These 14 T cell receptor beta chains were sequenced from one sample in a study of cytotoxic CD8 clonotypes in ibrutinib-treated CLL. Measured with immunoSEQ multiplex PCR; TCRdb has only the in-frame clones, and not every one. The sample consists of over 75,000 clones, 60% to 80% of them appearing once. Sequencing was performed on PBMCs, taken after 12 months of ibrutinib treatment. The source is a human donor with chronic lymphocytic leukemia.

V and J are TRBV6-5 and TRBJ2-5; perhaps TRBD2 as D (5 bases). V was clipped by 2 bases and J by 1 base, with 11 bases between them. Germline CDR1 reads MNHEY; CDR2 reads SVGAGI. The length of the CDR3 is 15 residues. CDR3 protein: CASSYTGMSQETQYF. CDR3 DNA sequence: TGTGCCAGCAGTTACACCGGGATGAGCCAAGAGACCCAGTACTTC.

The chain has TRBV7-3 and TRBJ1-2, with TRBD1 matching over 7 bases. The CDR3 extends over 16 amino acids. Germline CDR1 is SGHTA and CDR2 is FQGTGA. J gave up 2 bases and V 0 bases, and 6 bases lay outside the gene matches. The CDR3, as DNA: TGTGCCAGCAGCTTAACGCCTACAGGGGAAAACTATGGCTACACCTTC. The encoded protein is CASSLTPTGENYGYTF.

V and J are TRBV10-3 and TRBJ1-4, with a possible D match to TRBD1 (5 bases). CDR3 length: 14 residues. Germline CDR1 and CDR2: ENHRY and SYGVKD. The V gene lost 4 bases and the J gene lost 3 bases, with 9 bases spanning the gap. In nucleotides, the CDR3 is TGTGCCATCAGTGCGTGGGGGGCTAATGAAAAACTGTTTTTT. It yields the protein CAISAWGANEKLFF.

The V gene is TRBV25-1, the J gene TRBJ1-1; possibly TRBD1 for D (5 bases). Germline CDR1 is MGHDK and CDR2 is SYGVNS. This CDR3 has 13 residues. Trimming pared 7 bases from V and 4 bases from J, leaving 13 bases between. CDR3 bases: TGTGCCAGCACCATAGGGAGGGGCACTGAAGCTTTCTTT. Its protein is CASTIGRGTEAFF.

The chain carries TRBV4-3 and TRBJ2-1; D is possibly TRBD2 (5 bases). Germline V lookup: CDR1 LGHNA, CDR2 YSLEER. V was trimmed by 1 base and J by 2 bases, leaving 9 bases between them. This CDR3 comprises 15 residues. CDR3 amino acids: CASSQAGFTYNEQFF. The CDR3 DNA is TGCGCCAGCAGCCAAGCGGGGTTCACCTACAATGAGCAGTTCTTC.

The V and J genes are TRBV5-1 and TRBJ2-2; tentative D call: TRBD1 (6 bases). The CDR3 length is 17 residues. The V end lost 0 bases, the J end lost 0 bases, and 12 bases lay between the germline ends. Germline-derived CDR1 and CDR2 are SGHRS and YFSETQ. CDR3 sequence reads: CASSLDGGPANTGELFF. Written as DNA, the CDR3 is TGCGCCAGCAGCTTGGATGGGGGCCCCGCGAACACCGGGGAGCTGTTTTTT.

In this sample, this clone turned up a few times. CDR3 protein: CASSPLGGRTEAFF. The DNA for the CDR3 is TGTGCCAGTAGTCCCCTGGGGGGCAGGACTGAAGCTTTCTTT. The V call is TRBV19, the J call TRBJ1-1; possible D gene TRBD1, 6 bases. In germline, CDR1 is LNHDA, CDR2 SQIVND (reference sequence). Trimming took 5 bases from V and 5 from J, leaving 15 bases between them. CDR3 length: 14 residues.

The rearrangement links TRBV28 to TRBJ1-2; 7 bases map to TRBD1. Germline CDR1 MDHEN, CDR2 SYDVKM. This CDR3 comprises 13 residues. After removal of 5 bases from V and 5 bases from J, the junction contained 5 bases not matched to a gene. This CDR3 reads CASSPTGHYGYTF. The DNA of the CDR3 is TGTGCCAGCAGTCCGACAGGGCATTATGGCTACACCTTC.

The chain uses TRBV10-3 and TRBJ2-7, with D perhaps being TRBD1 or TRBD2 (5 bases each). The CDR3 spans 15 residues. Per the germline V gene, CDR1 is ENHRY and CDR2 is SYGVKD. V gave up 10 bases and J gave up 1 base, with 20 bases separating them. The CDR3 is CATGEPGRTSYEQYF. The CDR3 nucleotides are TGTGCCACCGGGGAACCGGGACGGACTTCCTACGAGCAGTACTTC.

This chain uses TRBV6-1 with TRBJ1-6, with a possible D match to TRBD1 (6 bases). The CDR3 runs 14 residues. V was cut by 6 bases and J by 7 bases, with 13 bases left in between. Germline CDR1 and CDR2: MNHNS and SASEGT. CDR3: CASSQQGSNSPLHF. The DNA of the CDR3 is TGTGCCAGCAGCCAACAGGGCTCCAATTCACCCCTCCACTTT.

The J gene is TRBJ2-3, the V gene TRBV11-2; no definite D call. CDR3 length: 13 residues. Trimming removed 0 bases at V and 9 bases at J, with 10 bases between. CDR1 is SGHAT, CDR2 FQNNGV, per germline. The CDR3 spells CASSLEGSPTQYF. CDR3 bases: TGTGCCAGCAGCTTAGAAGGTAGCCCCACGCAGTATTTT. The full variable domain, with the rest looked up from reference TRBV11-2 and TRBJ2-3, is EAGVAQSPRYKIIEKRQSVAFWCNPISGHATLYWYQQILGQGPKLLIQFQNNGVVDDSQLPKDRFSAERLKGVDSTLKIQPAKLEDSAVYLCASSLEGSPTQYFGPGTRLTVL.

The chain recombines TRBV19 with TRBJ1-4; perhaps TRBD1 as D (5 bases). The CDR3 spans 14 residues. V was cut by 6 bases and J by 5 bases, with 13 bases left in between. In germline, CDR1 is LNHDA, CDR2 SQIVND (reference sequence). The CDR3 is CASRKGYGNEKLFF. The CDR3 DNA reads TGTGCCAGTAGGAAGGGGTATGGGAATGAAAAACTGTTTTTT.

V and J are TRBV5-6 and TRBJ2-1; 9 bases align to TRBD2. CDR3 size: 16 residues. The germline V gene has CDR1 SGHDT and CDR2 YYEEEE. Trimming at V came to 4 bases and at J to 5 bases, leaving 10 bases not matched to a gene. CDR3 protein: CASSALLAGPNNEQFF. The CDR3 DNA sequence: TGTGCCAGCAGCGCCCTTCTAGCGGGGCCAAACAATGAGCAGTTCTTC.

The chain links TRBV2 to TRBJ2-7; 7 bases map to TRBD1. V shed 6 bases and J 4 bases; nucleotides not matched to a gene: 6. Germline V CDR1 and CDR2: SNHLY, FYNNEI. There are 13 residues in the CDR3. CDR3 sequence: CASRAPGGYEQYF. CDR3 coding DNA: TGTGCCAGCAGGGCTCCAGGGGGTTACGAGCAGTACTTC.